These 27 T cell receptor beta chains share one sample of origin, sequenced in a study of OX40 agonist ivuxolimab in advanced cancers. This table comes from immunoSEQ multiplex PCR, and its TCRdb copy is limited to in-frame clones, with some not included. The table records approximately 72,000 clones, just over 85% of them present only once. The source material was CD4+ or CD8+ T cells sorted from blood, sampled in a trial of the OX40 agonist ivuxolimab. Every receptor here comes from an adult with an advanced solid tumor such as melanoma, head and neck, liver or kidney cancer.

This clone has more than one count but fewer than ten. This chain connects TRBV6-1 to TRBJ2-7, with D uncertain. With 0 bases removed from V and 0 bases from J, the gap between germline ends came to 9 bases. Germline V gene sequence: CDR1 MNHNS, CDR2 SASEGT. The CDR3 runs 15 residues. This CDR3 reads CASSEADFYSYEQYF. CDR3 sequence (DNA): TGTGCCAGCAGTGAAGCAGACTTCTACTCCTACGAGCAGTACTTC.

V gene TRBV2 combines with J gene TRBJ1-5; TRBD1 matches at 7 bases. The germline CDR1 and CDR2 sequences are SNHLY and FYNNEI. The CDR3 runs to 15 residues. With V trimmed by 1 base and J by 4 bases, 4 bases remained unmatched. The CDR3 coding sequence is TGTGCCAGCAGTGAAGAGAGACAGGGTAATCAGCCCCAGCATTTT. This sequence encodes CASSEERQGNQPQHF.

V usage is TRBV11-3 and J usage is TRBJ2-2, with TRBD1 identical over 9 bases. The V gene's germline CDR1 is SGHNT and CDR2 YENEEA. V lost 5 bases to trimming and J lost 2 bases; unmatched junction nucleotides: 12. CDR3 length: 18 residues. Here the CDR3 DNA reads TGTGCCAGCAGCAGGGGGGACAGGGTTGTCCCCAACACCGGGGAGCTGTTTTTT. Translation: CASSRGDRVVPNTGELFF. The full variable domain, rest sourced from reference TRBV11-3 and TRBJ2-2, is EAGVVQSPRYKIIEKKQPVAFWCNPISGHNTLYWYLQNLGQGPELLIRYENEEAVDDSQLPKDRFSAERLKGVDSTLKIQPAELGDSAVYLCASSRGDRVVPNTGELFFGEGSRLTVL.

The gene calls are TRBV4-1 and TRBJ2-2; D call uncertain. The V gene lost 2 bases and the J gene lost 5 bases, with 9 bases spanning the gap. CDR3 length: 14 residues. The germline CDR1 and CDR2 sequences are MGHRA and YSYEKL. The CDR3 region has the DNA TGCGCCAGCAGCCAAATGGTACGGACCGGGGAGCTGTTTTTT. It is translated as CASSQMVRTGELFF.

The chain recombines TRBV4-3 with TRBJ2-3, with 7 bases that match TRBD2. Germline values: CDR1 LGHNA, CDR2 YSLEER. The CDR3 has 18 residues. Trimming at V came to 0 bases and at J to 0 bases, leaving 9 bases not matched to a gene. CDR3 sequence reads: CASSQEGREVGSTDTQYF. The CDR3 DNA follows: TGCGCCAGCAGCCAAGAAGGCCGGGAGGTTGGTAGCACAGATACGCAGTATTTT.

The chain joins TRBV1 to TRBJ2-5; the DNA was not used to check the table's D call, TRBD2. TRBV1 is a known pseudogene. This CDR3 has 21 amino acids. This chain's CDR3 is CTSSQVDSGRDLLAFQETQYF. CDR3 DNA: TGCACCAGCAGCCAAGTCGATAGCGGGAGGGACCTTTTAGCCTTCCAAGAGACCCAGTACTTC.

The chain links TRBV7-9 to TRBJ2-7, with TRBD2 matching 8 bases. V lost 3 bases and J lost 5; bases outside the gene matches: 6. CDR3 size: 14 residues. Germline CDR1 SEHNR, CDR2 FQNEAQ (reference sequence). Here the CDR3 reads CASSLRDGGDEQYF. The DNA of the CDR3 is TGTGCCAGCAGCTTGCGGGACGGGGGGGACGAGCAGTACTTC.

The CDR3 DNA reads as TGTGCCAGCAGCCCAGGGGTCGGCGGCTACACCTTC. This translates into CASSPGVGGYTF. V is TRBV11-2 and J is TRBJ1-2, with D possibly matching TRBD1 (6 bases). This CDR3 has 12 residues. Germline V gene sequence: CDR1 SGHAT, CDR2 FQNNGV. V was pared by 5 bases and J by 8 bases, with 12 bases between.

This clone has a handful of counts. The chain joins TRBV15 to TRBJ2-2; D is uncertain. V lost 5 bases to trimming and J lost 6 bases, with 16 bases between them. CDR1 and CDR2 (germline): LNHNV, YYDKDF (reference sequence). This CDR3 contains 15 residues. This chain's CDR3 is CATSPGRVNAGELFF. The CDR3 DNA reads TGTGCCACCAGCCCCGGCCGGGTAAACGCCGGGGAGCTGTTTTTT.

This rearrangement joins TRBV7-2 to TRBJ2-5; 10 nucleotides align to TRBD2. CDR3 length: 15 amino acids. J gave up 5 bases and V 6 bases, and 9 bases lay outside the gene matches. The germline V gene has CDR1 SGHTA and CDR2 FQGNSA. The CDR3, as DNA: TGTGCCAGCAGGATTAGCGGGGGGCCTGGGGAGACCCAGTACTTC. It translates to CASRISGGPGETQYF.

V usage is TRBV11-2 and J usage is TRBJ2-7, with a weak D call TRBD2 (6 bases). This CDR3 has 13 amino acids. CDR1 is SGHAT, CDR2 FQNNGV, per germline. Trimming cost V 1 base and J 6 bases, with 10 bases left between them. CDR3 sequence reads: CASSLVLGGEQYF. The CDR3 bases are TGTGCCAGCAGCTTAGTTCTCGGGGGCGAGCAGTACTTC.

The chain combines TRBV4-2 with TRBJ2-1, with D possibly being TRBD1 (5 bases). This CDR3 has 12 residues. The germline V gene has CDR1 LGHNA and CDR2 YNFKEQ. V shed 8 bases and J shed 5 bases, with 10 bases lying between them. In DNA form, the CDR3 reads TGTGCCAGCGAAGGCAGGGACAATGAGCAGTTCTTC. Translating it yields CASEGRDNEQFF.

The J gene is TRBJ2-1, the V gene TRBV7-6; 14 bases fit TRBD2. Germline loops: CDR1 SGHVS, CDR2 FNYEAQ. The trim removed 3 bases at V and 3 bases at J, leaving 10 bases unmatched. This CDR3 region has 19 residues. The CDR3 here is CASSFYAGLAGDHYNEQFF. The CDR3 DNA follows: TGTGCCAGCAGCTTCTATGCGGGACTAGCGGGGGATCACTACAATGAGCAGTTCTTC.

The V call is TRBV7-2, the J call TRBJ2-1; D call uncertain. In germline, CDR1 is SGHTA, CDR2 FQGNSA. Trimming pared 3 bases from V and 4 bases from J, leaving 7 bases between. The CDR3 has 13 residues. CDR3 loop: CASSLAVYNEQFF. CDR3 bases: TGTGCCAGCAGCTTGGCAGTTTACAATGAGCAGTTCTTC.

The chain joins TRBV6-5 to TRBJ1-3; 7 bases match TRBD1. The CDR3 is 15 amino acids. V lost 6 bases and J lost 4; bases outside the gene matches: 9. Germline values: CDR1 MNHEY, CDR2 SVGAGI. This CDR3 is CASSLQGGAGNTIYF. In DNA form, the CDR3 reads TGTGCCAGCAGCCTCCAGGGGGGGGCGGGAAACACCATATATTTT.

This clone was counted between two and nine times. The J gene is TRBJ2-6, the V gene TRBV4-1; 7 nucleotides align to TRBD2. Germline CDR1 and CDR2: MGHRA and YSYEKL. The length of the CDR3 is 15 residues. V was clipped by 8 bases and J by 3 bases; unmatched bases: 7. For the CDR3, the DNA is TGCGCCAGCGACCCGGGGGGTTTTGGGGCCAACGTCCTGACTTTC. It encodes CASDPGGFGANVLTF.

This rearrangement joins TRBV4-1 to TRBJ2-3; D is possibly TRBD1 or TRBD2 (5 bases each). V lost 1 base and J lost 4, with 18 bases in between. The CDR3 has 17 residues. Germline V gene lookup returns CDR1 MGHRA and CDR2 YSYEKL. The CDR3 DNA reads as TGCGCCAGCAGCCAAGGGGGGACCATACAACTCCCAGATACGCAGTATTTT. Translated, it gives CASSQGGTIQLPDTQYF.

The CDR3 sequence is CASSLASGSNGANVLTF. The CDR3 region has the DNA TGTGCCAGCAGCTTAGCTAGCGGGAGTAATGGGGCCAACGTCCTGACTTTC. The chain carries TRBV5-4 and TRBJ2-6, with TRBD2 matching 10 bases. CDR3 length: 17 residues. V lost 2 bases to trimming and J lost 3 bases; unmatched junction nucleotides: 5. From germline, CDR1 is SGHNT and CDR2 YYREEE (reference sequence).

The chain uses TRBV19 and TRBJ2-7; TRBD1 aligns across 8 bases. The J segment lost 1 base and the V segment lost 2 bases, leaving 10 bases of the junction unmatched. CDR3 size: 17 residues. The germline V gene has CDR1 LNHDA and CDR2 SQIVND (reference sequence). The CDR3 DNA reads TGTGCCAGTAGTATACCCTCTAGGACAGGGTCGTCCTACGAGCAGTACTTC. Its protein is CASSIPSRTGSSYEQYF.

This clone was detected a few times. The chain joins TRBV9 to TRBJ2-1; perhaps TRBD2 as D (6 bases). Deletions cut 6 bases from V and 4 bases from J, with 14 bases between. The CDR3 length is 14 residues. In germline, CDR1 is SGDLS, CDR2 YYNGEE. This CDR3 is CASNRASAYNEQFF. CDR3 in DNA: TGTGCCAGCAATCGGGCTAGCGCATACAATGAGCAGTTCTTC.

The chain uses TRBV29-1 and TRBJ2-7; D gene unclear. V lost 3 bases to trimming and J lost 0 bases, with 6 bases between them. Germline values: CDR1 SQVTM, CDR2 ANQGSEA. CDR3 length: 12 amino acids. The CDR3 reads CSVEGSSYEQYF. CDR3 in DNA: TGCAGCGTTGAGGGTAGCTCCTACGAGCAGTACTTC.

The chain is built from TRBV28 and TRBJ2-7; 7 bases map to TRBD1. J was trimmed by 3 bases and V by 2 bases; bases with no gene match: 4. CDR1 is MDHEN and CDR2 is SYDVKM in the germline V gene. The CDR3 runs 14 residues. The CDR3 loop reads CASSLQQGNYEQYF. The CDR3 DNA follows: TGTGCCAGCAGTTTACAACAGGGGAACTACGAGCAGTACTTC.

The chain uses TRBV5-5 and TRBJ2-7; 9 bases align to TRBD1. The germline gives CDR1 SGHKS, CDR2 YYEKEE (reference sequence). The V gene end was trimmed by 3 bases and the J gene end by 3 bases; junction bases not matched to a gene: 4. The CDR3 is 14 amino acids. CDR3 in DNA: TGTGCCAGCAGCTCCACGACAGGGGGCTACGAGCAGTACTTC. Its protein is CASSSTTGGYEQYF.

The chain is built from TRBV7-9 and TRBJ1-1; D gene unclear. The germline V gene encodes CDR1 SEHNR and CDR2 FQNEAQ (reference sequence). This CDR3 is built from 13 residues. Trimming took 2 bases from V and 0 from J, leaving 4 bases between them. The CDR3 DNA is TGTGCCAGCAGCTTATACTTGAACACTGAAGCTTTCTTT. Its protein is CASSLYLNTEAFF.

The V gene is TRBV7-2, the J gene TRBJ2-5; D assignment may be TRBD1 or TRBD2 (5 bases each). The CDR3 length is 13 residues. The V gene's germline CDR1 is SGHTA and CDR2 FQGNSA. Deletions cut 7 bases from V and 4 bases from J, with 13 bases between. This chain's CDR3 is CASTFQGAETQYF. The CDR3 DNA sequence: TGTGCCAGCACCTTTCAGGGAGCAGAGACCCAGTACTTC.

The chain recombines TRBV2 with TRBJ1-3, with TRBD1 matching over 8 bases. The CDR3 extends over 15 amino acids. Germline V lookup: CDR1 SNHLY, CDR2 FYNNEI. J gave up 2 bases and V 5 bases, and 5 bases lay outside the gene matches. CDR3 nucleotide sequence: TGTGCCAGCAGTCCTCGGACAGGGCCTGGAAACACCATATATTTT. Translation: CASSPRTGPGNTIYF.

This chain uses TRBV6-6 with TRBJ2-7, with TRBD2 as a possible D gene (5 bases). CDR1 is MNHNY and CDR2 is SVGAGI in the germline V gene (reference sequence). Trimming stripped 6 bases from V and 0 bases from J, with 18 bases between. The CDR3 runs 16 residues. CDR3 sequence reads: CASRPSGEPTSYEQYF. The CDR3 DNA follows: TGTGCCAGCAGGCCGTCCGGGGAACCAACCTCCTACGAGCAGTACTTC.